This passage covers 32 T cell receptor beta chains from one sample sequenced in a study of blood T cell repertoires in COVID-19. Profiled with immunoSEQ multiplex PCR; TCRdb holds only in-frame clones, not every one. There are around 99,000 clones in the sample; 79% occur only once, and 15% to 20% lies in the top ten. The material sequenced was peripheral blood. The receptors stem from an elderly woman with active or convalescent COVID-19.

The chain carries TRBV19 and TRBJ2-3; D perhaps matches TRBD1 (6 bases). V dropped 5 bases and J dropped 0 bases, with 12 bases sitting between them. In germline, CDR1 is LNHDA, CDR2 SQIVND (reference sequence). The CDR3 totals 15 residues. The CDR3 DNA reads as TGTGCCAGTAGTCAACAGGGCATTAGCACAGATACGCAGTATTTT. This sequence encodes CASSQQGISTDTQYF.

The V and J genes are TRBV6-5 and TRBJ1-3; D is undetermined. The germline V gene encodes CDR1 MNHEY and CDR2 SVGAGI. CDR3 length equals 15 residues. Trimming left V 2 bases short and J 5 bases short, with 13 bases between. The CDR3 reads CASSYAMEGRNTIYF. The DNA of the CDR3 is TGTGCCAGCAGTTACGCGATGGAGGGCCGAAACACCATATATTTT.

V is TRBV15 and J is TRBJ1-5; D is undetermined. Germline V lookup: CDR1 LNHNV, CDR2 YYDKDF (reference sequence). V lost 3 bases and J lost 3, with 9 bases in between. The CDR3 extends over 14 amino acids. The CDR3 sequence: CATSSNRDNQPQHF. The CDR3 DNA sequence: TGTGCCACCAGCAGTAACCGCGACAATCAGCCCCAGCATTTT.

As concerns this clone: One end of the junction fails to match germline, which may point to a read error. This chain connects TRBV6-5 to TRBJ2-3; 8 positions match TRBD2. Germline V gene sequence: CDR1 MNHEY, CDR2 SVGAGI. CDR3 length: 14 amino acids. In DNA form, the CDR3 reads TGTGCCAGCAGTTACCAGCGGGAGACAGCTACGCAGTATTTT. Its protein product is CASSYQRETATQYF.

CDR3 protein: CASSQAQGRANGYTF. For the CDR3, the DNA is TGTGCCAGCAGCCAAGCACAGGGCCGGGCAAATGGCTACACCTTC. This sequence joins TRBV4-2 and TRBJ1-2, with D maybe TRBD1 (6 bases). V dropped 1 base and J dropped 6 bases, with 15 bases sitting between them. CDR1 LGHNA and CDR2 YNFKEQ come from the germline V gene. This CDR3 has 15 residues.

DNA of the CDR3: TGCGCCAGCAGCTCGCCGGGACAGGGAAACACCATATATTTT. This gives the protein CASSSPGQGNTIYF. This sequence joins TRBV5-1 and TRBJ1-3, with 7 positions matching TRBD1. V lost 3 bases, J lost 4 bases, and 4 bases stayed unmatched. The germline V gene encodes CDR1 SGHRS and CDR2 YFSETQ. This CDR3 spans 14 amino acids.

The rearrangement joins TRBV30 to TRBJ2-7; D unclear. CDR3 length: 12 amino acids. Germline V CDR1 and CDR2: GTSNPN, SVGIG (reference sequence). The V end lost 1 base, the J end lost 9 bases, and 13 bases lay between the germline ends. The CDR3 protein is CAWSGRVTGQYF. CDR3 bases: TGTGCCTGGAGTGGTAGAGTCACCGGGCAGTACTTC.

The genes are TRBV21-1 and TRBJ1-1; whether TRBD1, the table's D call, matches the DNA was not checked. TRBV21-1 represents a pseudogene. The CDR3 runs to 18 residues. DNA of the CDR3: TGTGCCAGCAGGAAAGCGGGCAGGGGGCCCCTAATGAACACTGAAGCTTTCTTT. Translating gives CASRKAGRGPLMNTEAFF.

The count of this clone is one. V and J are TRBV27 and TRBJ1-6; 8 bases are a match to TRBD1. This CDR3 contains 13 residues. With V trimmed by 9 bases and J by 7 bases, 5 bases remained unmatched. Germline loops: CDR1 MNHEY, CDR2 SMNVEV (reference sequence). CDR3 protein: CASTDRVNSPLHF. The CDR3 DNA is TGTGCCAGTACGGACAGGGTCAATTCACCCCTCCACTTT.

On this clone: At one end the junction does not follow the germline gene, possibly because of a read error. The gene calls are TRBV5-1 and TRBJ2-1; weak D call: TRBD2 (5 bases). The germline gives CDR1 SGHRS, CDR2 YFSETQ. The CDR3 sequence is 14 residues long. CDR3 residues: CASSLSAGYNEQFF. CDR3 DNA: TGTGCCAGCAGCTTGAGCGCGGGCTACAATGAGCAGTTCTTC.

The chain combines TRBV7-6 with TRBJ1-4; D may be TRBD1 (6 bases). Trimming took 5 bases from V and 13 from J, leaving 11 bases between them. The germline V gene has CDR1 SGHVS and CDR2 FNYEAQ. The CDR3 runs 11 residues. CDR3 loop: CASSTGQILFF. The CDR3 bases are TGTGCCAGCAGCACCGGACAGATACTGTTTTTT.

The chain joins TRBV6-5 to TRBJ1-5, with D tentatively TRBD1 (6 bases). CDR1 is MNHEY and CDR2 is SVGAGI in the germline V gene. Between the trimmed V and J ends, which lost 6 bases and 0 bases, there was a span of 12 bases. The CDR3 contains 15 residues. This CDR3 reads CASSPGQNSNQPQHF. CDR3 DNA: TGTGCCAGCAGCCCCGGACAGAATAGCAATCAGCCCCAGCATTTT.

J is TRBJ2-4 and V is TRBV5-6; possible D gene TRBD2, 5 bases. The germline CDR1 and CDR2 sequences are SGHDT and YYEEEE. Trimming took 0 bases from V and 0 from J, leaving 7 bases between them. The CDR3 is 15 amino acids. CDR3 coding DNA: TGTGCCAGCAGCTTGGCCGGGAAAGCCAAAAACATTCAGTACTTC. This gives the protein CASSLAGKAKNIQYF.

The V gene is TRBV7-8, the J gene TRBJ2-2; TRBD1 is a possible D gene (6 bases). This CDR3 contains 16 residues. Germline V gene lookup returns CDR1 SGHVS and CDR2 FQNEAQ. Trimming took 5 bases from V and 5 from J, leaving 18 bases between them. The CDR3 spells CASSRRDNLWTGELFF. The CDR3 DNA follows: TGTGCCAGCAGCCGCCGGGACAATCTTTGGACCGGGGAGCTGTTTTTT.

The chain couples TRBV6-5 to TRBJ1-5, with 8 bases fitting TRBD1. Germline V CDR1 and CDR2: MNHEY, SVGAGI. The length of the CDR3 is 15 residues. The ends lost 6 bases at V and 1 base at J; junction bases unmatched: 5. As DNA, the CDR3 is TGTGCCAGCAGACTTGACAGGGGCAGCAATCAGCCCCAGCATTTT. It specifies CASRLDRGSNQPQHF.

The genes are TRBV18 and TRBJ2-5; D uncertain. The CDR3 contains 12 residues. Germline V lookup: CDR1 KGHSH, CDR2 LQKENI. Deletions cut 3 bases from V and 2 bases from J, with 4 bases between. This CDR3 reads CASSPQQETQYF. In DNA, the CDR3 is TGTGCCAGCTCACCTCAGCAAGAGACCCAGTACTTC.

The J gene is TRBJ1-5, the V gene TRBV28; no clear D gene. This CDR3 is 15 amino acids long. Germline loops: CDR1 MDHEN, CDR2 SYDVKM. The V and J ends lost 2 bases and 2 bases respectively, with 10 bases between them. CDR3 protein: CASSLHGIGNQPQHF. The CDR3 DNA sequence: TGTGCCAGCAGTTTACATGGCATTGGCAATCAGCCCCAGCATTTT.

The genes are TRBV7-2 and TRBJ2-1; TRBD2 matches 10 bases. The trim removed 0 bases at V and 10 bases at J, leaving 6 bases unmatched. CDR3 length: 15 amino acids. CDR1 and CDR2 (germline): SGHTA, FQGNSA. The CDR3 nucleotides read TGTGCCAGCAGCTTAGCGCTAGCGGGAGAATTAGAGCAGTTCTTC. Translating it yields CASSLALAGELEQFF.

The chain employs TRBV6-5 and TRBJ2-7; weak D call: TRBD2 (6 bases). With 0 bases removed from V and 6 bases from J, the gap between germline ends came to 9 bases. This CDR3 comprises 13 residues. Germline V gene sequence: CDR1 MNHEY, CDR2 SVGAGI. CDR3: CASSYSPSAEQYF. The CDR3 DNA follows: TGTGCCAGCAGTTACTCGCCTAGCGCCGAGCAGTACTTC.

This sequence joins TRBV7-8 and TRBJ1-2; possible D gene TRBD1, 6 bases. Looked up from germline, CDR1 is SGHVS and CDR2 is FQNEAQ. The CDR3 contains 14 residues. V was pared by 2 bases and J by 4 bases, with 11 bases between. The CDR3: CASSLWGRGYGYTF. CDR3 coding DNA: TGTGCCAGCAGCTTATGGGGCAGGGGCTATGGCTACACCTTC.

This chain links TRBV19 with TRBJ1-1, with D tentatively TRBD1 (5 bases). This CDR3 comprises 15 residues. The germline V gene encodes CDR1 LNHDA and CDR2 SQIVND (reference sequence). Trimming removed 5 bases from V and 3 bases from J, with 16 bases in between. The CDR3, as DNA: TGTGCCAGTAGTTCCCAGGGTATCTGGGACACTGAAGCTTTCTTT. It codes for CASSSQGIWDTEAFF. The variable domain in full, with the rest retrieved from reference TRBV19 and TRBJ1-1, is DGGITQSPKYLFRKEGQNVTLSCEQNLNHDAMYWYRQDPGQGLRLIYYSQIVNDFQKGDIAEGYSVSREKKESFPLTVTSAQKNPTAFYLCASSSQGIWDTEAFFGQGTRLTVV.

The chain employs TRBV12-5 and TRBJ1-2; D perhaps matches TRBD1 (5 bases). The germline V gene has CDR1 LGHNT and CDR2 FRNRAP. V was pared by 0 bases and J by 8 bases, with 19 bases between. The CDR3 is 16 residues long. In nucleotides, the CDR3 is TGTGCTAGTGGTTTGGTACGGTTTGGCAGGGATCGAGGCTACACCTTC. Translated, it gives CASGLVRFGRDRGYTF.

This chain links TRBV29-1 with TRBJ1-3; the match to TRBD1 covers 9 bases. The CDR3 contains 14 residues. Germline CDR1 reads SQVTM; CDR2 reads ANQGSEA. Losses at the gene ends were 7 bases for V and 2 bases for J; bases not matched to a gene: 6. Here the CDR3 DNA reads TGCAGCGCCACCGGGACAGGGACTGGAAACACCATATATTTT. Protein sequence: CSATGTGTGNTIYF.

V and J are TRBV9 and TRBJ2-2, with D unclear. The germline V gene has CDR1 SGDLS and CDR2 YYNGEE. The V and J ends lost 0 bases and 0 bases respectively, with 3 bases between them. The CDR3 runs to 14 residues. The CDR3 reads CASSVATNTGELFF. The CDR3 bases are TGTGCCAGCAGCGTAGCTACGAACACCGGGGAGCTGTTTTTT. Full variable domain (missing parts from reference TRBV9 and TRBJ2-2): DSGVTQTPKHLITATGQRVTLRCSPRSGDLSVYWYQQSLDQGLQFLIQYYNGEERAKGNILERFSAQQFPDLHSELNLSSLELGDSALYFCASSVATNTGELFFGEGSRLTVL.

The CDR3 DNA is TGTGCCAGCAGCCCATCCCTAGCGGGAGAAGTAGATACGCAGTATTTT. Translation gives CASSPSLAGEVDTQYF. This chain connects TRBV6-6 to TRBJ2-3, with 10 bases fitting TRBD2. Germline lookup yields CDR1 MNHNY and CDR2 SVGAGI (reference sequence). The CDR3 extends over 16 amino acids. V lost 6 bases and J lost 5; bases outside the gene matches: 11.

This rearrangement joins TRBV28 to TRBJ2-1; 9 bases match TRBD1. This CDR3 comprises 16 residues. CDR1 and CDR2 (germline): MDHEN, SYDVKM. With V trimmed by 3 bases and J by 6 bases, 9 bases remained unmatched. The CDR3 here is CASSLSHRGRGNEQFF. In nucleotides, the CDR3 is TGTGCCAGCAGTTTGTCTCACAGGGGGCGCGGCAATGAGCAGTTCTTC.

The chain has TRBV2 and TRBJ1-4; the D is unclear. From germline, CDR1 is SNHLY and CDR2 FYNNEI. This CDR3 region has 13 residues. V lost 4 bases to trimming and J lost 3 bases, with 6 bases between them. CDR3 loop: CASSARSNEKLFF. DNA for the CDR3: TGTGCCAGCAGTGCCCGGTCTAATGAAAAACTGTTTTTT.

The V gene is TRBV4-3, the J gene TRBJ1-2; no definite D call. The CDR3 totals 13 residues. The V end lost 4 bases, the J end lost 4 bases, and 10 bases lay between the germline ends. Germline V gene sequence: CDR1 LGHNA, CDR2 YSLEER. The CDR3 nucleotides are TGCGCCAGCAGCCCGAACAATCTCTATGGCTACACCTTC. Encoded protein: CASSPNNLYGYTF.

DNA of the CDR3: TGCAGCGTCGCCCCATTACAGGGCTCTGGAAACACCATATATTTT. This encodes CSVAPLQGSGNTIYF. The V call is TRBV29-1, the J call TRBJ1-3, with D perhaps matching TRBD1 (6 bases). CDR1 and CDR2 (germline): SQVTM, ANQGSEA. The CDR3 is 15 residues long. Between the trimmed V and J ends, which lost 6 bases and 0 bases, there was a span of 15 bases.

This clone was picked up one time. This chain connects TRBV29-1 to TRBJ2-3; 7 nucleotides agree with TRBD1. The V gene end was trimmed by 3 bases and the J gene end by 3 bases; junction bases not matched to a gene: 9. The CDR3 length is 15 residues. Germline V gene sequence: CDR1 SQVTM, CDR2 ANQGSEA. This chain's CDR3 is CSVESRDRGTDTQYF. The CDR3 DNA sequence: TGCAGCGTTGAGTCCCGGGACAGAGGGACAGATACGCAGTATTTT.

This sequence joins TRBV2 and TRBJ1-3, with D unresolved. Germline CDR1 is SNHLY and CDR2 is FYNNEI. V was shortened by 6 bases and J by 8 bases, with 11 bases between the two germline ends. CDR3 length: 12 amino acids. The CDR3 loop is CASRPSSDTIYF. In DNA form, the CDR3 reads TGTGCCAGCAGACCAAGTAGCGACACCATATATTTT.

The chain links TRBV4-3 to TRBJ2-5, with 8 bases fitting TRBD2. Germline CDR1 LGHNA, CDR2 YSLEER. The junction had 7 bases not matched to a gene; V was cut back by 0 bases and J by 1 base. The length of the CDR3 is 17 residues. CDR3 in DNA: TGCGCCAGCAGCCAAGATTTCGCCACTAGCGGCCAAGAGACCCAGTACTTC. Translated, it gives CASSQDFATSGQETQYF.